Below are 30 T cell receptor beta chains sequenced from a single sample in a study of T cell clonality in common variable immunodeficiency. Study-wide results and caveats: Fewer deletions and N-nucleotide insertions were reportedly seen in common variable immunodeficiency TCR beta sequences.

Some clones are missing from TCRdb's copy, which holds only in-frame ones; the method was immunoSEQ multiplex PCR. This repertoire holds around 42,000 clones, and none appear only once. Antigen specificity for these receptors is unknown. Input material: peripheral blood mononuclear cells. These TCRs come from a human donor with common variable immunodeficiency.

CDR3 DNA (partial): TGTGCCAGCAGTTACGGGACTAGCGGGAGGGAGACC. Protein product: CASSYGTSGRET. From start to end, the CDR3 is CASSYGTSGRETQYF. The chain combines TRBV6-2 or TRBV6-3 with TRBJ2-5; TRBD2 agrees at 15 bases. Read data end 3 residues before the CDR3 end; the end is taken from the germline J gene. J gave up 5 bases and V 2 bases, and 0 bases lay outside the gene matches. CDR1 MNHEY and CDR2 SVGEGT come from the germline V gene. The CDR3 has 15 amino acids.

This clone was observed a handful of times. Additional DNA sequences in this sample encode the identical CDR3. The CDR3 sequence is CAWTGGRYEQYF. The covered CDR3 bases are TGTGCCTGGACAGGGGGCCGCTACGAG. The chain uses TRBV30 and TRBJ2-7; TRBD1 aligns across 8 bases. The read stops 3 residues short of the end of the CDR3; the missing end is completed from the germline J gene. V lost 4 bases to trimming and J lost 3 bases; unmatched junction nucleotides: 2. CDR1 and CDR2 from the germline V gene are GTSNPN and SVGIG (reference sequence). The CDR3 covers 12 residues. Full variable domain (missing parts from reference TRBV30 and TRBJ2-7): SQTIHQWPATLVQPVGSPLSLECTVEGTSNPNLYWYRQAAGRGLQLLFYSVGIGQISSEVPQNLSASRPQDRQFILSSKKLLLSDSGFYLCAWTGGRYEQYFGPGTRLTVT.

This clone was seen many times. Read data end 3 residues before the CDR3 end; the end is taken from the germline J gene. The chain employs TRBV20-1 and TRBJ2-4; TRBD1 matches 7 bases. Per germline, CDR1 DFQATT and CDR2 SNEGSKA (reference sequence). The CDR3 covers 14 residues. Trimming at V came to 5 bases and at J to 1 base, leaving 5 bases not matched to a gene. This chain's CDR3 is CSADPGQAKNIQYF. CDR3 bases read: TGCAGTGCTGATCCGGGACAGGCCAAAAACATT.

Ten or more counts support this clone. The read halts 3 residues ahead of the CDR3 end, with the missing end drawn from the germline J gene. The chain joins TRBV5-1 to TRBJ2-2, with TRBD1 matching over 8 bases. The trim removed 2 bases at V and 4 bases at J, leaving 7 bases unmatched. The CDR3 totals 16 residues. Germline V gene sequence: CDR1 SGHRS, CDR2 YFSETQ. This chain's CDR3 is CASSFETGVTTGELFF. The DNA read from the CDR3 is TGCGCCAGCAGCTTCGAGACAGGGGTAACCACCGGGGAG.

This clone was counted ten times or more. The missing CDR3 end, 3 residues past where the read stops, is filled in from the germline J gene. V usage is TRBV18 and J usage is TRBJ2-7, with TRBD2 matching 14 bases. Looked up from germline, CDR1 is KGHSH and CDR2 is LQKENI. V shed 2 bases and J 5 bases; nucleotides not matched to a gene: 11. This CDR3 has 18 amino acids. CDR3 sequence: CASSPFRVGTSGSNEQYF. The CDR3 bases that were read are TGTGCCAGCTCACCATTTCGTGTCGGGACTAGCGGGAGTAACGAG.

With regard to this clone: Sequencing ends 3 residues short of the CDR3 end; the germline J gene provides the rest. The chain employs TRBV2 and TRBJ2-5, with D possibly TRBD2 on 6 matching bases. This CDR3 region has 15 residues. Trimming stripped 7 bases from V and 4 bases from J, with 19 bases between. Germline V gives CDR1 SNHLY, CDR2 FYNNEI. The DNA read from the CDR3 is TGTGCCAGCATGGGGGGACTCGGGGCGGGAGAGACC. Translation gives CASMGGLGAGET. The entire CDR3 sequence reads CASMGGLGAGETQYF.

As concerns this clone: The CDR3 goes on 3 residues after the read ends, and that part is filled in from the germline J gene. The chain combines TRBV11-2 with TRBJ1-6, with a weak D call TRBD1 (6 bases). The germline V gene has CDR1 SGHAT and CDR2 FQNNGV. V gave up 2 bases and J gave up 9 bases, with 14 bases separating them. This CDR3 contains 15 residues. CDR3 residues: CASSLWGQGGSPLHF. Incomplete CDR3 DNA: TGTGCCAGCAGCTTATGGGGGCAGGGTGGTTCACCC.

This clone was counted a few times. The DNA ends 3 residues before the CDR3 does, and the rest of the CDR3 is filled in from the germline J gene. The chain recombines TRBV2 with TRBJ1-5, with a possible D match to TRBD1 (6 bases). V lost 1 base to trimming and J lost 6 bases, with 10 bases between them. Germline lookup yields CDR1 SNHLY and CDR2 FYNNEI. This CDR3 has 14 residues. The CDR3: CASSEDREIQPQHF. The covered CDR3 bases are TGTGCCAGCAGTGAAGACAGGGAGATTCAGCCC.

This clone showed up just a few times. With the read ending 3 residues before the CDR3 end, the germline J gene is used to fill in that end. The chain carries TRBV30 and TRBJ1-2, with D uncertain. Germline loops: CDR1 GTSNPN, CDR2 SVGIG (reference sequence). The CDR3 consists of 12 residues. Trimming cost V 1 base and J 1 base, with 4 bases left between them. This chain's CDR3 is CAWSGGNYGYTF. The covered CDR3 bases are TGTGCCTGGAGTGGCGGTAACTATGGC.

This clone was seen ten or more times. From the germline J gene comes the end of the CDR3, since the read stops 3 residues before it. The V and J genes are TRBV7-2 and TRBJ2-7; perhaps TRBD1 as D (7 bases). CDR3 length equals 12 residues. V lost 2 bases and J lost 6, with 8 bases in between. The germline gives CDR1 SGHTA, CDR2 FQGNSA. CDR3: CASSLQGGEQYF. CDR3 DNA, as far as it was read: TGTGCCAGCAGCTTACAGGGGGGCGAG.

The CDR3 is CASSSEGNRAEKLFF. CDR3 DNA (partial): TGTGCCAGCAGCTCTGAGGGGAATCGAGCTGAAAAA. The chain combines TRBV7-6 with TRBJ1-4, with D possibly being TRBD1 (5 bases). The read finishes 3 residues shy of the CDR3 end, and the germline J gene is used to complete it. Germline values: CDR1 SGHVS, CDR2 FNYEAQ. This CDR3 has 15 residues. Trimming cost V 4 bases and J 7 bases, with 16 bases left between them. Drawing the rest from reference TRBV7-6 and TRBJ1-4, the complete variable domain is GAGVSQSPRYKVTKRGQDVALRCDPISGHVSLYWYRQALGQGPEFLTYFNYEAQQDKSGLPNDRFSAERPEGSISTLTIQRTEQRDSAMYRCASSSEGNRAEKLFFGSGTQLSVL.

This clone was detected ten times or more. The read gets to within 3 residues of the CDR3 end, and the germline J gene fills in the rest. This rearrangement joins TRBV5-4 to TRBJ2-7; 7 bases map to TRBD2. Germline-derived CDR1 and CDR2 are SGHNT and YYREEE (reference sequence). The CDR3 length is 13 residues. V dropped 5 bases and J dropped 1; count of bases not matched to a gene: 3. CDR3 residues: CASSFSGSYEQYF. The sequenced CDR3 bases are TGTGCCAGCAGTTTTAGCGGGTCCTACGAG.

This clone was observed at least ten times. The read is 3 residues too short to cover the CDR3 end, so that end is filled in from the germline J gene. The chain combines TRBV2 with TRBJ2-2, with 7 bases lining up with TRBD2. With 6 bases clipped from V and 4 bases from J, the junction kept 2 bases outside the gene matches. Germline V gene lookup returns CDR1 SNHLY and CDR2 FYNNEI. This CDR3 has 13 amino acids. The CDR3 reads CASRGGSTGELFF. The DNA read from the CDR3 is TGTGCCAGCAGGGGGGGGTCCACCGGGGAG.

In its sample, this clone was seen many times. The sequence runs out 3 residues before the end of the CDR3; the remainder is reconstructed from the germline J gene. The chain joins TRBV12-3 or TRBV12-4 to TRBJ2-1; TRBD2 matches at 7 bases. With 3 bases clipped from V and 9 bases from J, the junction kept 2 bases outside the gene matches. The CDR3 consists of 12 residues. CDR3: CASSLERGEQFF. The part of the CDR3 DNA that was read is TGTGCCAGCAGTTTGGAGCGGGGTGAG.

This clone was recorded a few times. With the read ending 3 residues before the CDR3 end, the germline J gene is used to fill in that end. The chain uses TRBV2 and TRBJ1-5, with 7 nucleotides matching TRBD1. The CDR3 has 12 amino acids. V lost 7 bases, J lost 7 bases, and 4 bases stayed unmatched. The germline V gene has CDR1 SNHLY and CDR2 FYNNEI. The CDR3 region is CASNLGGQPQHF. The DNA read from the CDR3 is TGTGCCAGCAATCTAGGGGGCCAGCCC.

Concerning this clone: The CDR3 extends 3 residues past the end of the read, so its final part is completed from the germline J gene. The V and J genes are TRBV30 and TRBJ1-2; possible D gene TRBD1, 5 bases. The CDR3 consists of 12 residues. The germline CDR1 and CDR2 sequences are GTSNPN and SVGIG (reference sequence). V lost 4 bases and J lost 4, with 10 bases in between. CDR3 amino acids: CAWTSGLYGYTF. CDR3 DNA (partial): TGTGCCTGGACCTCGGGACTCTATGGC.

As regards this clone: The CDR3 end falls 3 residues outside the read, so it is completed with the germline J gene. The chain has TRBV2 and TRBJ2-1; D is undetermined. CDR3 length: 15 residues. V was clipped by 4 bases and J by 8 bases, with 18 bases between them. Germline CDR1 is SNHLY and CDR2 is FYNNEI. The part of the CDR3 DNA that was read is TGTGCCAGCAGTGTCGAATTAAGGGTTCGCGATGAG. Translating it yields CASSVELRVRDE. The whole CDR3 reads CASSVELRVRDEQFF.

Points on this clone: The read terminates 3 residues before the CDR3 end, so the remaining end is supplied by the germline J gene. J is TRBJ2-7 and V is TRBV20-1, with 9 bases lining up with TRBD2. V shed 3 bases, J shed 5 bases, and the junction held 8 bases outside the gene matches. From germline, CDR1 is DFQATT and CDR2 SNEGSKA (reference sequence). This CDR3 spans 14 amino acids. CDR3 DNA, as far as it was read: TGCAGTGCTAGGGGGGCGGGAGGGATCGACGAG. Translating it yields CSARGAGGIDE. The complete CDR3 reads CSARGAGGIDEQYF.

The CDR3 loop is CASSLGQTGNTIYF. CDR3 DNA (partial): TGTGCCAGCAGCTTGGGACAGACTGGAAACACC. The chain recombines TRBV7-2 with TRBJ1-3, with 7 bases identical to TRBD1. The read is 3 residues too short to cover the CDR3 end, so that end is filled in from the germline J gene. CDR1 and CDR2 (germline): SGHTA, FQGNSA. The CDR3 extends over 14 amino acids. The junction had 1 base not matched to a gene; V was cut back by 3 bases and J by 2 bases.

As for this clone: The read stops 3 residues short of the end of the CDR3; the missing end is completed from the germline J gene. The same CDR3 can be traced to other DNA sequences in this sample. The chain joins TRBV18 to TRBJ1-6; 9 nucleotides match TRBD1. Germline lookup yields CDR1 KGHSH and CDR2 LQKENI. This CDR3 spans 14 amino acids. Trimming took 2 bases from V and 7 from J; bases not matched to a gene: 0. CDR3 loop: CASSPGQGNSPLHF. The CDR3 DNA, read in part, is TGTGCCAGCTCACCAGGACAGGGGAATTCACCC.

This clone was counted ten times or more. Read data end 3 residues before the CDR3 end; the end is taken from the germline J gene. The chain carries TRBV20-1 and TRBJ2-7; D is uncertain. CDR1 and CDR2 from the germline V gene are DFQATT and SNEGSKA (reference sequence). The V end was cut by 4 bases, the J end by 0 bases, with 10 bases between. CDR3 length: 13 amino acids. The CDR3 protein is CSAMGPSSYEQYF. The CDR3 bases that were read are TGCAGTGCTATGGGTCCTAGCTCCTACGAG.

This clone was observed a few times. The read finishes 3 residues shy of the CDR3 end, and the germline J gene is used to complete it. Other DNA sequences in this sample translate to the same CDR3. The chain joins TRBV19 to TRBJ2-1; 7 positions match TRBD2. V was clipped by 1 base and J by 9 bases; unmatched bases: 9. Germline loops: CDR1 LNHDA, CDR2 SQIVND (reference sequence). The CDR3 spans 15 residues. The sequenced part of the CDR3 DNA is TGTGCCAGTAGTATAGGGGCGAGCGGGATAGGTGAG. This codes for CASSIGASGIGE. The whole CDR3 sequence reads CASSIGASGIGEQFF.

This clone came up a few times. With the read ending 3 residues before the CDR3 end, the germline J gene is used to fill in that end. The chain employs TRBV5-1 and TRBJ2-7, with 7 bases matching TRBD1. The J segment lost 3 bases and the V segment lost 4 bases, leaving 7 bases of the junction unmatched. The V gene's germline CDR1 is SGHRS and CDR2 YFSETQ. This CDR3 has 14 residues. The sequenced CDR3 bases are TGCGCCAGCAGCGCCCTGGGACAGATCTACGAG. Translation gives CASSALGQIYE. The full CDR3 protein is CASSALGQIYEQYF. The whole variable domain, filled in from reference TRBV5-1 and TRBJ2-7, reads KAGVTQTPRYLIKTRGQQVTLSCSPISGHRSVSWYQQTPGQGLQFLFEYFSETQRNKGNFPGRFSGRQFSNSRSEMNVSTLELGDSALYLCASSALGQIYEQYFGPGTRLTVT.

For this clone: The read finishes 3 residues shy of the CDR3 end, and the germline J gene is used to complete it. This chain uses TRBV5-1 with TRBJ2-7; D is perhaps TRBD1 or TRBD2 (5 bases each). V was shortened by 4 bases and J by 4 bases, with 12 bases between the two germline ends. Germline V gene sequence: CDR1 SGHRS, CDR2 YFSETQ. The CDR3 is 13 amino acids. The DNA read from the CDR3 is TGCGCCAGCAGCGATGGTGAGGGGTACGAG. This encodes CASSDGEGYE. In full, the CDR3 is CASSDGEGYEQYF.

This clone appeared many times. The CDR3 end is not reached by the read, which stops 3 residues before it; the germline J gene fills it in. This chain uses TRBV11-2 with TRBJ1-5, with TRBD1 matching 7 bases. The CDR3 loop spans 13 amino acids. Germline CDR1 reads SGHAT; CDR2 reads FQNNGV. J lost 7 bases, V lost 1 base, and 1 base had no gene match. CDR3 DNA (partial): TGTGCCAGCAGCTTAGGGACAGGACAGCCC. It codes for CASSLGTGQP. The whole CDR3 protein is CASSLGTGQPQHF.

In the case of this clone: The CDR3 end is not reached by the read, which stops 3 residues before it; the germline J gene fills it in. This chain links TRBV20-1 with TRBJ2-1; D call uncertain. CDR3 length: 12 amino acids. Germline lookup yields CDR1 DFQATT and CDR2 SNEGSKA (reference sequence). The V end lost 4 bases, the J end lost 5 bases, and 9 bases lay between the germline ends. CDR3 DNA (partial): TGCAGTGCTACAATCCTAGACAATGAG. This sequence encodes CSATILDNE. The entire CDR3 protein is CSATILDNEQFF.

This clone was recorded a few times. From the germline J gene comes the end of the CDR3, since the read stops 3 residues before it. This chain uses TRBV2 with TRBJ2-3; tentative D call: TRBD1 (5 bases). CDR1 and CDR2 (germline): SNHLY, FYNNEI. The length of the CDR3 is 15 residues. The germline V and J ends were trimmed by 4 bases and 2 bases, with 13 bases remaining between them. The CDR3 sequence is CASSVVRGYTDTQYF. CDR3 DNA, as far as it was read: TGTGCCAGCAGTGTTGTAAGGGGTTACACAGATACG.

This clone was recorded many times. The DNA read from the CDR3 is TGCAGTGCAACCCGCCCGGGGATCAACACCGGGGAG. It is translated as CSATRPGINTGE. The complete CDR3 protein is CSATRPGINTGELFF. The V call is TRBV20-1, the J call TRBJ2-2, with D maybe TRBD2 (5 bases). The read halts 3 residues ahead of the CDR3 end, with the missing end drawn from the germline J gene. Trimming stripped 6 bases from V and 2 bases from J, with 16 bases between. The CDR3 covers 15 residues. Germline assignment: CDR1 DFQATT and CDR2 SNEGSKA (reference sequence).

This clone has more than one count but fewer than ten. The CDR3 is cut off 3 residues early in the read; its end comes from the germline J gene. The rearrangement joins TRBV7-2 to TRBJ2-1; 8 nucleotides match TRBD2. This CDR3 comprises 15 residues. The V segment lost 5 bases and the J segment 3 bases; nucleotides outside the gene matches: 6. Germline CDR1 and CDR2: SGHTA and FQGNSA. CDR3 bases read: TGTGCCAGCAGCCCCCTAGCGGGCCTCTACAATGAG. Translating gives CASSPLAGLYNE. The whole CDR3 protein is CASSPLAGLYNEQFF.

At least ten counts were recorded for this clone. CDR3 DNA, as far as it was read: TGTGCCACCCGCAGGGGGGAGGGGACTGAA. It yields the protein CATRRGEGTE. The whole CDR3 sequence reads CATRRGEGTEAFF. The J gene is TRBJ1-1, the V gene TRBV19; 7 bases agree with TRBD1. The read stops 3 residues short of the end of the CDR3; the missing end is completed from the germline J gene. The junction had 10 bases not matched to a gene; V was cut back by 10 bases and J by 5 bases. This CDR3 has 13 amino acids. CDR1 LNHDA and CDR2 SQIVND come from the germline V gene (reference sequence).